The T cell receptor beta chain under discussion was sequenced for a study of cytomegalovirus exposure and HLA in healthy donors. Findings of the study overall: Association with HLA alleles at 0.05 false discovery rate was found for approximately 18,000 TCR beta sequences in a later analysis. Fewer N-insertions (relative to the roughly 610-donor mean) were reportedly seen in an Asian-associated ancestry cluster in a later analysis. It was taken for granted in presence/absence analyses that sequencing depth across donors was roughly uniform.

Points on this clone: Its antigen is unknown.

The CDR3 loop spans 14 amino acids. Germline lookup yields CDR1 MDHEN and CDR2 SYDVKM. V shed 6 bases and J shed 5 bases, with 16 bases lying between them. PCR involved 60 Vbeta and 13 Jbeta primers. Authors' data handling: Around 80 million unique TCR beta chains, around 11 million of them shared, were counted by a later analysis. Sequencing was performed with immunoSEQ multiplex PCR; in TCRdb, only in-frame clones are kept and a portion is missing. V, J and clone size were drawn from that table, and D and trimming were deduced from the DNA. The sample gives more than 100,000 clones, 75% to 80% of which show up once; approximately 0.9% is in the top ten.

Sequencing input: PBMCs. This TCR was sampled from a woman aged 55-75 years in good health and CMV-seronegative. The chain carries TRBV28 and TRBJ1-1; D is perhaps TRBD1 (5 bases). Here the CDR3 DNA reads TGTGCCAGCAGCCCGGGAGGGCGGGGGACTGAAGCTTTCTTT. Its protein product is CASSPGGRGTEAFF.